These T cell receptor beta chains were read from a single sample in a study of OX40 agonist ivuxolimab in advanced cancers. The method was immunoSEQ multiplex PCR; TCRdb's version includes in-frame clones alone and lacks a portion of them. The sample has 100,000 to 150,000 clones; about 93% are singletons. Sequenced material: CD4+ or CD8+ T cells sorted from blood, taken in a trial of the OX40 agonist ivuxolimab. These receptors were taken from an adult with an advanced solid tumor such as melanoma, head and neck, liver or kidney cancer. CDR3s include the opening cysteine and the closing phenylalanine or tryptophan. Fields, in order: V gene, CDR3 protein.

>TRBV6-1
CASSPRTGGTYEQYF
>TRBV19
CASSMRGPWTPNEKLFF
>TRBV11-1
CASSFGGFYGYTF
>TRBV5-1
CASSLTGQGRSPLHF
>TRBV10-2
CASIRGTVPSYNEQFF
>TRBV7-2
CASSSLSTTPRF
>TRBV7-8
CASSSRGARGGSDEQFF
>TRBV7-2
CASSLDSLGGNYGYTF
>TRBV5-1
CASSNGSSTDTQYF
>TRBV6-1
CASSEAPGDEQYF
>TRBV19
CASSMLGAYFTEAFF
>TRBV19
CASKEATNEKLFF
>TRBV28
CASTAVQGFQPQHF
>TRBV5-1
CASSLGQREETQYF
>TRBV5-1
CASSPGAPQETQYF
>TRBV7-2
CASSPNRGPNEKLFF
>TRBV7-2
CASSQRQGGYEQYF
>TRBV29-1
CSADRGPNTEAFF
>TRBV6-1
CASRRDISSYEQYF
>TRBV19
CASRITGLTEAFF
>TRBV5-1
CASSPVGSGNGYTF
>TRBV18
CASSPFTQGEKLFF
>TRBV7-6
CASSLRRAGRVEAFF
>TRBV18
CASSPIGLRSETQYF
>TRBV29-1
CSAQGTSGTQDTYNEQFF
>TRBV5-4
CASSVQGINTEAFF
>TRBV5-6
CASSPGGYNEQFF
>TRBV7-6
CASSPSRGNSPLHF
>TRBV7-2
CASSRLAGGSYEQYF
>TRBV7-2
CASSFISSSPLHF
>TRBV5-1
CASSLAGDSYQPQHF
>TRBV11-2
CASSPLTGPKSAFF
>TRBV7-9
CASSLGLADLYNEQFF
>TRBV6-5
CASSYEEGRRNSPLHF
>TRBV4-1
CASSQDVRYNEQFF
>TRBV5-1
CASSLFWRSPGQNYEQYF
>TRBV6-6
CASRVQGGADTQYF
>TRBV29-1
CSAGTSYEQYF
>TRBV11-1
CASSLEISGRTYNEQFF
>TRBV28
CASSLPQVGRAGYGYTF
>TRBV6-5
CASSPARTGELFF
>TRBV18
CASSPIDGELFF
>TRBV6-6
CASKDGGARSGELFF
>TRBV7-9
CASSPAGFWDEKLFF